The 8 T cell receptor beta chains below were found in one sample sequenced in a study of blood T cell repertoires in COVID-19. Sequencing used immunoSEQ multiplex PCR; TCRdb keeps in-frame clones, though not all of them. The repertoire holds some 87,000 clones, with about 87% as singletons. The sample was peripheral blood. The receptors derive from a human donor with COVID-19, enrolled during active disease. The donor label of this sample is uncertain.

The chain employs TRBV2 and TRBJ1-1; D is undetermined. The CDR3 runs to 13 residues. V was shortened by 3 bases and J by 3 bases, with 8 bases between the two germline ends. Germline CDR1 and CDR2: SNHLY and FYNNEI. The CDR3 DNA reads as TGTGCCAGCAGTGACACGGGTTACACTGAAGCTTTCTTT. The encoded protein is CASSDTGYTEAFF.

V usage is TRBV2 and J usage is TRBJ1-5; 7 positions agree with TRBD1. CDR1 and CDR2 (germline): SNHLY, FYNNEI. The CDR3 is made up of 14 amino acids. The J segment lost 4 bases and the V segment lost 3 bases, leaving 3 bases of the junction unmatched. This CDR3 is CASSERDSNQPQHF. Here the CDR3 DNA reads TGTGCCAGCAGTGAGAGGGACAGTAATCAGCCCCAGCATTTT.

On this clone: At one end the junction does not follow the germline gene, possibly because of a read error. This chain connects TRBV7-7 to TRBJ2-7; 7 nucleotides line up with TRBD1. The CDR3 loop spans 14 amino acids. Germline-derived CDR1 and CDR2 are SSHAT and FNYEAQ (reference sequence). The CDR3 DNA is TGTGCTAGCAGCGTAGGGCAGGGGGCCTACGAGCAGTACTTC. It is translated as CASSVGQGAYEQYF.

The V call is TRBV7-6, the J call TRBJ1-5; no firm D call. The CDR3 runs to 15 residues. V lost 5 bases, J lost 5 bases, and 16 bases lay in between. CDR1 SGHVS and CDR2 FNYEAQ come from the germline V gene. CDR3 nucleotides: TGTGCCAGCAGCCCCGTTCCGAGCCCGGATCAGCCCCAGCATTTT. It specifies CASSPVPSPDQPQHF.

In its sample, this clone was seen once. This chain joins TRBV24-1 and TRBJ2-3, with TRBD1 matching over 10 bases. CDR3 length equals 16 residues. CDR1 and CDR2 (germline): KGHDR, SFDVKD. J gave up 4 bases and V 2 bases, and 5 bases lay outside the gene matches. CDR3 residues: CATSDWGTGAADTQYF. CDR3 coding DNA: TGTGCCACCAGTGATTGGGGGACAGGGGCCGCAGATACGCAGTATTTT.

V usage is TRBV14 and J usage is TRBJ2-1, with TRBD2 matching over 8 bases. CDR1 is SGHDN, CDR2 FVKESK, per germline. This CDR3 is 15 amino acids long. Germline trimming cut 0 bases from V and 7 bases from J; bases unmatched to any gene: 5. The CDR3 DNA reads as TGTGCCAGCAGCCAAGATTTGCTAGCGGGTAATGAGCAGTTCTTC. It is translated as CASSQDLLAGNEQFF.

CDR3 protein: CASSPGLAGHSSEGKSYEQYF. The CDR3 DNA sequence: TGTGCCAGCAGTCCCGGACTAGCGGGCCACTCCTCAGAGGGCAAATCCTACGAGCAGTACTTC. This rearrangement joins TRBV6-6 to TRBJ2-7, with TRBD2 matching 11 bases. The CDR3 sequence is 21 residues long. Looked up from germline, CDR1 is MNHNY and CDR2 is SVGAGI (reference sequence). J lost 1 base, V lost 5 bases, and 22 bases had no gene match.

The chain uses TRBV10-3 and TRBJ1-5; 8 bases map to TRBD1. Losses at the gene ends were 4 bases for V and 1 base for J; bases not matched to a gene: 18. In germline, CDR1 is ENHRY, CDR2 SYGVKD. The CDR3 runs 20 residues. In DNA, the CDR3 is TGTGCCATCAGTGGCGGTTTCCGGGACAGGCAAAGAGGGAGCAATCAGCCCCAGCATTTT. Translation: CAISGGFRDRQRGSNQPQHF.